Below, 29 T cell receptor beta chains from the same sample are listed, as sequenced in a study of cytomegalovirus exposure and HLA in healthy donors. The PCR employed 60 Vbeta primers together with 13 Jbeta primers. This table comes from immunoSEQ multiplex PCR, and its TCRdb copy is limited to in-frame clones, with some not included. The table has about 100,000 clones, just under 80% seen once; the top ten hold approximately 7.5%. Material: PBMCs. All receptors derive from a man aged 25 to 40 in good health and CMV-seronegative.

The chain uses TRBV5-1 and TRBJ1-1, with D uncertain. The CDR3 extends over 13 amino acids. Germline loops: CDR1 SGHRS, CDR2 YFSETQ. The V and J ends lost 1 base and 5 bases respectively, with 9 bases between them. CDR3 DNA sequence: TGCGCCAGCAGCTTGAACAGACTAACTGAAGCTTTCTTT. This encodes CASSLNRLTEAFF. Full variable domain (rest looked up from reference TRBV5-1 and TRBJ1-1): KAGVTQTPRYLIKTRGQQVTLSCSPISGHRSVSWYQQTPGQGLQFLFEYFSETQRNKGNFPGRFSGRQFSNSRSEMNVSTLELGDSALYLCASSLNRLTEAFFGQGTRLTVV.

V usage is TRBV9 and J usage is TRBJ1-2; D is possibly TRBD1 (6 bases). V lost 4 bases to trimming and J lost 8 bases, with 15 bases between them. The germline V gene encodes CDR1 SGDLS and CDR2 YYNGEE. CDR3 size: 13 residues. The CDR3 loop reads CASSPNSGVGYTF. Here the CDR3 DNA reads TGTGCCAGCAGCCCAAACTCAGGGGTCGGCTACACCTTC.

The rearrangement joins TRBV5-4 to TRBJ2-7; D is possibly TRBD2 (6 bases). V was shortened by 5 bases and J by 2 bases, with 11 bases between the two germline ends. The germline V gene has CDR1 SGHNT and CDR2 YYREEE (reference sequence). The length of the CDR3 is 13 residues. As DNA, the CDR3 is TGTGCCAGCAGACCCCCGGGAGCCTACGAGCAGTACTTC. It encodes CASRPPGAYEQYF.

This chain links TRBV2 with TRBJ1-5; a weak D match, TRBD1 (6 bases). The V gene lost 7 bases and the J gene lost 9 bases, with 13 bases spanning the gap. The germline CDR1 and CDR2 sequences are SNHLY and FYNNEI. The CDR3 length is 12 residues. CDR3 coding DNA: TGTGCCAGCAAACGAGGGGGGGGGCCCCAGCATTTT. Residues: CASKRGGGPQHF.

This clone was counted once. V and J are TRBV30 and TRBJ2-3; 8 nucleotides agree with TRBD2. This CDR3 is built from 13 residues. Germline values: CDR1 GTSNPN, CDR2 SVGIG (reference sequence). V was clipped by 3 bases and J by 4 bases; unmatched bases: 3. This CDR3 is CAWSPGLADTQYF. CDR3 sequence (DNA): TGTGCCTGGAGCCCGGGACTAGCAGATACGCAGTATTTT.

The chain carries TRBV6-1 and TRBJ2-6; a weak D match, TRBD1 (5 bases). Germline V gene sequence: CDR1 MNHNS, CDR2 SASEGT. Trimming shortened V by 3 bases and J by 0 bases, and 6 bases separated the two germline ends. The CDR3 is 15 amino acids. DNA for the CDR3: TGTGCCAGCAGTGACAGGGTCTCTGGGGCCAACGTCCTGACTTTC. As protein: CASSDRVSGANVLTF.

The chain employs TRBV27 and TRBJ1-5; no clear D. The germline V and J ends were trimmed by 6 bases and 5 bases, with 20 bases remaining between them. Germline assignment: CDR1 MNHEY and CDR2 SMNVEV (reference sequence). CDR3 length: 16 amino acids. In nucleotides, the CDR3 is TGTGCCAGCAGCAAACACGGGATGAGTAGGGATCAGCCCCAGCATTTT. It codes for CASSKHGMSRDQPQHF.

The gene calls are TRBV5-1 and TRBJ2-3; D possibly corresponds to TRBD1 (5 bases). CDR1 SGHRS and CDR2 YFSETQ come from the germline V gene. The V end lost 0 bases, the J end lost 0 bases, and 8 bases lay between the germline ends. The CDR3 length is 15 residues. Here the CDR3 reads CASSLGQISTDTQYF. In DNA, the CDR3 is TGCGCCAGCAGCTTGGGACAGATAAGCACAGATACGCAGTATTTT. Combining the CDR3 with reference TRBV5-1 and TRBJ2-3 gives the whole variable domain KAGVTQTPRYLIKTRGQQVTLSCSPISGHRSVSWYQQTPGQGLQFLFEYFSETQRNKGNFPGRFSGRQFSNSRSEMNVSTLELGDSALYLCASSLGQISTDTQYFGPGTRLTVL.

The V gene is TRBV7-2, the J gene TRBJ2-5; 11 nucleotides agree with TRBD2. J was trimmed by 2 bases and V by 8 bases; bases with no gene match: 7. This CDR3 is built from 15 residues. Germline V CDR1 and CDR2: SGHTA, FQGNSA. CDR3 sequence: CASPTSGGLQETQYF. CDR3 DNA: TGTGCCAGCCCAACTAGCGGGGGCCTTCAAGAGACCCAGTACTTC.

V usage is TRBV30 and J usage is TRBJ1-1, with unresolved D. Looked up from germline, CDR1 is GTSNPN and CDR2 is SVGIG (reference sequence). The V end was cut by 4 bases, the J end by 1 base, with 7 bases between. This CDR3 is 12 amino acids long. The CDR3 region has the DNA TGTGCCTGGACAGATACGAACACTGAAGCTTTCTTT. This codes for CAWTDTNTEAFF.

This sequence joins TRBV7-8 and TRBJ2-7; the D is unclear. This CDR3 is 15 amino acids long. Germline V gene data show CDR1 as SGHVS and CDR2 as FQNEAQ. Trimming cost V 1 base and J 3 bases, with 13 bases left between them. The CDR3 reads CASSLETPVDYEQYF. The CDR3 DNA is TGTGCCAGCAGCTTAGAAACCCCGGTAGACTACGAGCAGTACTTC.

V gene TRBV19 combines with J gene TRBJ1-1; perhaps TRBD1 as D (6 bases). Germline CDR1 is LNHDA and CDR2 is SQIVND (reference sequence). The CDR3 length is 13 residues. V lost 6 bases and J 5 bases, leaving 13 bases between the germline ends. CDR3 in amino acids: CASSTRGWTEAFF. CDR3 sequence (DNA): TGTGCCAGTAGCACCAGGGGTTGGACTGAAGCTTTCTTT.

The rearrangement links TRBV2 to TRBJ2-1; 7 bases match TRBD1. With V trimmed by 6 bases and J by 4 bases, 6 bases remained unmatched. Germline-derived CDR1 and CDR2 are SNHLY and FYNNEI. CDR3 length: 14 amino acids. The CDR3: CASRGDSFYNEQFF. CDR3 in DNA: TGTGCCAGCAGAGGGGACAGTTTTTACAATGAGCAGTTCTTC.

For the CDR3, the DNA is TGCGCCAGCAGCCCGCCCCGGACTAGCGGTTACAATGAGCAGTTCTTC. It encodes CASSPPRTSGYNEQFF. The V call is TRBV5-1, the J call TRBJ2-1; 10 bases are a match to TRBD2. The CDR3 is 16 amino acids. J gave up 4 bases and V 4 bases, and 8 bases lay outside the gene matches. Germline V gene lookup returns CDR1 SGHRS and CDR2 YFSETQ. Full variable domain (remainder filled in from reference TRBV5-1 and TRBJ2-1): KAGVTQTPRYLIKTRGQQVTLSCSPISGHRSVSWYQQTPGQGLQFLFEYFSETQRNKGNFPGRFSGRQFSNSRSEMNVSTLELGDSALYLCASSPPRTSGYNEQFFGPGTRLTVL.

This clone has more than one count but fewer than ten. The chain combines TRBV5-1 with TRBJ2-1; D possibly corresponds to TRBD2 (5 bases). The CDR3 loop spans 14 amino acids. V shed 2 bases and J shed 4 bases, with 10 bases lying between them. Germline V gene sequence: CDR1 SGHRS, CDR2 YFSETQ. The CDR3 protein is CASSFVALYNEQFF. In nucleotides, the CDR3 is TGCGCCAGCAGCTTCGTAGCGCTGTACAATGAGCAGTTCTTC.

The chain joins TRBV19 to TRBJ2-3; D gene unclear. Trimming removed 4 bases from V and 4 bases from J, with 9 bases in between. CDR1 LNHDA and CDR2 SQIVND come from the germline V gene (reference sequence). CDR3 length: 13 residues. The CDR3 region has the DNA TGTGCCAGTAGTACAATTAGAGCAGATACGCAGTATTTT. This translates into CASSTIRADTQYF.

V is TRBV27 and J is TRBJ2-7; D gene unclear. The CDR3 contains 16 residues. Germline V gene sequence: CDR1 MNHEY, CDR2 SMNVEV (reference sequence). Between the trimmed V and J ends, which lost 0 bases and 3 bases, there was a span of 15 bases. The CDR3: CASSLSWQFGFYEQYF. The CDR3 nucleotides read TGTGCCAGCAGTTTATCGTGGCAATTCGGGTTCTACGAGCAGTACTTC.

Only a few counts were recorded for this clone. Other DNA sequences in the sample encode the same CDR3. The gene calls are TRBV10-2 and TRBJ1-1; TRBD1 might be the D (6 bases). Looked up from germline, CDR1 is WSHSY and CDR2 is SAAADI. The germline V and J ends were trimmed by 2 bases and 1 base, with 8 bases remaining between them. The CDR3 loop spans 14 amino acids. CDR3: CASSETGQNTEAFF. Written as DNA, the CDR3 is TGCGCCAGCAGTGAGACGGGACAGAACACTGAAGCTTTCTTT.

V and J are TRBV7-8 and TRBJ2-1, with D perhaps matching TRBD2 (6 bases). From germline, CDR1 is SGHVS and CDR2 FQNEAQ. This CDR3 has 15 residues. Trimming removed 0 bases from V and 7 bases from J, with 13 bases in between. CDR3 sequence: CASSLATRGGNEQFF. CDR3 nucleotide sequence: TGTGCCAGCAGCTTAGCGACTAGGGGTGGTAATGAGCAGTTCTTC.

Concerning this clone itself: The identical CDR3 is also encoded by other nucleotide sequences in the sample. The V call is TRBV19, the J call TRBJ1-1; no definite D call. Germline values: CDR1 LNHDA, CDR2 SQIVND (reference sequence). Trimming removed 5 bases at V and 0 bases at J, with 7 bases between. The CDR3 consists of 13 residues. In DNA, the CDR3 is TGTGCCAGTAGTGTGGCCGTGAACACTGAAGCTTTCTTT. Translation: CASSVAVNTEAFF.

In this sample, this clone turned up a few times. The CDR3 bases are TGTGCCAGCAGTGTAGGGCGGGAGCACACCGGGGAGCTGTTTTTT. Protein product: CASSVGREHTGELFF. The V gene is TRBV25-1, the J gene TRBJ2-2; 7 bases fit TRBD2. Losses at the gene ends were 4 bases for V and 3 bases for J; bases not matched to a gene: 5. Germline V gene data show CDR1 as MGHDK and CDR2 as SYGVNS. This CDR3 region has 15 residues.

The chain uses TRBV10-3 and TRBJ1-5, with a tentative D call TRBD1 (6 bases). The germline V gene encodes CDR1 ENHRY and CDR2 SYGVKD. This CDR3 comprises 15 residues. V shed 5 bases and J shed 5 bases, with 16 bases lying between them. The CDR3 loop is CAISSIAGEDQPQHF. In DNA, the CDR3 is TGTGCCATCAGTTCAATCGCAGGGGAAGATCAGCCCCAGCATTTT.

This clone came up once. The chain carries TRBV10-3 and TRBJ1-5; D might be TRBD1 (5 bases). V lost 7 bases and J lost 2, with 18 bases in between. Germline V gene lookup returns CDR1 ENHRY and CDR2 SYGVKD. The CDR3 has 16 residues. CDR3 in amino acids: CAIKPGGSSGNQPQHF. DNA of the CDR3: TGTGCCATCAAACCTGGGGGGTCCTCGGGCAATCAGCCCCAGCATTTT.

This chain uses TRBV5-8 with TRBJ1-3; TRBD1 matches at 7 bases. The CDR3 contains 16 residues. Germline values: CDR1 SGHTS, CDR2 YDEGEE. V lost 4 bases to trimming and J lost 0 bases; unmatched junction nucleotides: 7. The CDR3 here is CASSRTGVYSGNTIYF. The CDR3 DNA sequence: TGTGCCAGCAGCCGCACAGGGGTCTACTCTGGAAACACCATATATTTT.

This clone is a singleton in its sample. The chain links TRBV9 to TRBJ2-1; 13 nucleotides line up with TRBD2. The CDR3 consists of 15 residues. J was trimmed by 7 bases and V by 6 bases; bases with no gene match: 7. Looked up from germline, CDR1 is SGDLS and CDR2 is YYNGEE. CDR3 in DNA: TGTGCCAGCAAGGGACTAGCGGGGTCTAGTAATGAGCAGTTCTTC. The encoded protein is CASKGLAGSSNEQFF.

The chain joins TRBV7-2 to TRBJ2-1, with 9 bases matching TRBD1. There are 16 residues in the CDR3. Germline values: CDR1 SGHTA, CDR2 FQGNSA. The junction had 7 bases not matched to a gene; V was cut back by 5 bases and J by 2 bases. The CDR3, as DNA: TGTGCCAGCAGCATACAGGGGGCGCAGACCTACAATGAGCAGTTCTTC. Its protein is CASSIQGAQTYNEQFF.

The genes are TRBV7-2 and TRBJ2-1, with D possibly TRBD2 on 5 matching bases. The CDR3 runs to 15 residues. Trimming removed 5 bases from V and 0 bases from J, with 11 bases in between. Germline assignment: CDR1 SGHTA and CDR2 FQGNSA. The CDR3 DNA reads TGTGCCAGCAGCCAGCGGAGCGTCTCCTACAATGAGCAGTTCTTC. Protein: CASSQRSVSYNEQFF.

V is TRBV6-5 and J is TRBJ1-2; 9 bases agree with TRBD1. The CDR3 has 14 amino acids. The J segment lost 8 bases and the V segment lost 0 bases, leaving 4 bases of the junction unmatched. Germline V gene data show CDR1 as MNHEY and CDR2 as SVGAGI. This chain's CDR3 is CASSYSQGQGGYTF. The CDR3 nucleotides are TGTGCCAGCAGTTACTCTCAGGGACAGGGAGGCTACACCTTC.

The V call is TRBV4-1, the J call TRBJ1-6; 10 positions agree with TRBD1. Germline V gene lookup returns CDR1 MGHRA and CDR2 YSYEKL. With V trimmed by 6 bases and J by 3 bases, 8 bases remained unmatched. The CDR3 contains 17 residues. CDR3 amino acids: CASSHIGQGDYNSPLHF. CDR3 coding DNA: TGCGCCAGCAGTCACATAGGACAGGGGGACTATAATTCACCCCTCCACTTT.